This T cell receptor beta chain is from a study of T cells in Graves' hyperthyroidism and ophthalmopathy. Newly diagnosed hyperthyroidism, duration under 2 months, in patients aged 18 to 65. Diagnosing involved the use of clinical symptoms, serum thyroxine and TRAb, thyroid ultrasound and orbital computed tomography. The PBMCs were sourced from fresh peripheral blood (around 9.3 ml). Per germline, CDR1 KGHSH and CDR2 LQKENI. The CDR3 covers 15 residues. With 0 bases removed from V and 2 bases from J, the gap between germline ends came to 9 bases. The source material, RNA transcripts, was used to amplify TCR beta CDR3 regions. A first-round RT-PCR of the TCR CDR3 used the HTBI primer set. TCRdb re-called the multiplex PCR reads with MiXCR, one entry per CDR3 protein. The sample has around 280,000 distinct CDR3 sequences; roughly an eighth are singletons.

Source material: blood. The TCR was taken from a woman between 40 and 55 years old with Graves' hyperthyroidism. The chain employs TRBV18 and TRBJ2-3; D remains ambiguous. The CDR3 DNA sequence: TGTGCCAGCTCACCACCAGGAACAATCACAGATACGCAGTATTTT. This sequence encodes CASSPPGTITDTQYF.